The clone carrying this T cell receptor beta chain was seen a handful of times. Its target is unknown. These data are taken from a study of T cells in Graves' hyperthyroidism and ophthalmopathy. Turning to the study itself: Before treatment of any kind, peripheral blood was taken at initial diagnosis.

Whole-study results and caveats: Within blood appeared most thyroid clonotypes that had expanded above 0.001.

V lost 6 bases, J lost 6 bases, and 6 bases lay in between. Looked up from germline, CDR1 is MDHEN and CDR2 is SYDVKM. The CDR3 is 10 residues long. Researchers took RNA transcripts and amplified the TCR beta CDR3 regions from them. First-round RT-PCR targeting the TCR CDR3 was performed with the HTBI primer set. Using its own MiXCR run on the multiplex PCR reads, TCRdb lists one record per CDR3 protein. The repertoire holds approximately 600,000 distinct CDR3 sequences, more than 20% seen once, with 34% in the top ten. Sequenced input: blood. This clonotype was sampled from a man aged 25 to 40 with Graves' ophthalmopathy. The gene calls are TRBV28 and TRBJ2-7; D remains unclear. The CDR3 spells CASSDVEQYF. Here the CDR3 DNA reads TGTGCCAGCAGCGACGTCGAGCAGTACTTC.